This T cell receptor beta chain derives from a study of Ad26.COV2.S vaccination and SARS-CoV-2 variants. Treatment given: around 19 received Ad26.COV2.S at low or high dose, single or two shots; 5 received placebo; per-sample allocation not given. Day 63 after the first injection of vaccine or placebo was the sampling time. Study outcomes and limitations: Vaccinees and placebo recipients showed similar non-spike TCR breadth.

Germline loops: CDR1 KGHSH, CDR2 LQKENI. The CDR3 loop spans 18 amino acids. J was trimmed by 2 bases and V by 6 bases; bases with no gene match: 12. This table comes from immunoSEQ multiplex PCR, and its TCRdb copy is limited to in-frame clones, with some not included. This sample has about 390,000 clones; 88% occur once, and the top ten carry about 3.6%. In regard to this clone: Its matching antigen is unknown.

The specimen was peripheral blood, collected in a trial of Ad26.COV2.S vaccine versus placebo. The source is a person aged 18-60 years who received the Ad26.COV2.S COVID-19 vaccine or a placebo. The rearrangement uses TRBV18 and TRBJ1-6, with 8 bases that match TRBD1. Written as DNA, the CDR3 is TGTGCCAGCTCGCCTGAGGCGGGACAGGAGCCCTATAATTCACCCCTCCACTTT. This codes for CASSPEAGQEPYNSPLHF.